The present entry profiles one T cell receptor (beta chain) with its context. The DNA is left out, because the CDR3 cannot be placed on it with certainty; the CDR3 is given as TCRdb lists it. The data originate from a study of prognosis after radiotherapy for stage I lung cancer. The TCR beta CDR3 region was amplified from genomic DNA, with two rounds of multiplex PCR being used for the amplification. For every TRBV and TRBJ gene, a specific primer was used in first-round PCR. Each CDR3 protein is one row after TCRdb ran MiXCR on the multiplex PCR reads. The sample lists about 22,000 distinct CDR3 sequences; approximately 45% were seen once. The CDR3 spans 24 residues, counting both ends. Germline CDR1 and CDR2: MDHEN and SYDVKM.

The source of this sequence is a donor of 50 years or more with non-small cell lung cancer. This sequence joins TRBV28 and TRBJ1-2. Sequenced here: PBMCs, sampled before or after stereotactic body radiation therapy (not recorded which). CDR3 sequence reads: CASSSLGSGRLSEQFFGPGTGYTF.